Below, 24 T cell receptor beta chains from the same sample are listed, as sequenced in a study of CD8+CD57+ T cells in acquired aplastic anemia. Previously, flow cytometry had revealed CD8+CD57+ cell expansion in the patients chosen for sequencing. Profiling of TCR beta VDJ combinations and CDR3 sequences used genomic DNA as template. A single record per CDR3 protein comes from TCRdb applying MiXCR to the reads. The table shows 150,000 to 180,000 distinct CDR3 sequences, with about 48% occurring only once. Specimen: sorted CD4+, CD8+, or CD8+CD57+ T cells (not recorded which) from PBMCs. These TCRs come from a human donor with aplastic anemia.

The V call is TRBV15, the J call TRBJ2-3, with 11 bases lining up with TRBD2. CDR1 and CDR2 from the germline V gene are LNHNV and YYDKDF (reference sequence). Germline trimming cut 5 bases from V and 1 base from J; bases unmatched to any gene: 5. The CDR3 sequence is 16 residues long. CDR3: CATSGRLAGRTDTQYF. CDR3 bases: TGTGCCACCAGCGGTAGACTAGCGGGGCGCACAGATACGCAGTATTTT.

This clonotype was counted ten times or more. The chain recombines TRBV7-3 with TRBJ2-3, with D uncertain. Germline loops: CDR1 SGHTA, CDR2 FQGTGA. Between the trimmed V and J ends, which lost 5 bases and 5 bases, there was a span of 11 bases. The CDR3 is 13 residues long. The CDR3 region has the DNA TGTGCCAGCAGCACCATCCCCCGAGATACGCAGTATTTT. Translating it yields CASSTIPRDTQYF.

This clonotype was detected ten times or more. The chain carries TRBV4-1 and TRBJ2-7; possibly TRBD1 or TRBD2 for D (6 bases each). Trimming pared 1 base from V and 4 bases from J, leaving 11 bases between. The CDR3 runs 14 residues. CDR1 and CDR2 (germline): MGHRA, YSYEKL. The DNA for the CDR3 is TGCGCCAGCAGCCAAGGGGGGGCTGGATACGAGCAGTACTTC. It yields the protein CASSQGGAGYEQYF.

The chain joins TRBV7-7 to TRBJ2-5; 7 positions agree with TRBD2. Germline CDR1 SSHAT, CDR2 FNYEAQ (reference sequence). The V gene end was trimmed by 1 base and the J gene end by 2 bases; junction bases not matched to a gene: 7. The CDR3 consists of 16 residues. CDR3 in DNA: TGTGCCAGCAGCTTAGACCCTCCCGGGGGGCAAGAGACCCAGTACTTC. Its protein is CASSLDPPGGQETQYF.

The chain uses TRBV9 and TRBJ2-2; either TRBD1 or TRBD2 may supply D (6 bases each). With 6 bases removed from V and 3 bases from J, the gap between germline ends came to 15 bases. Germline CDR1 reads SGDLS; CDR2 reads YYNGEE. The CDR3 is 15 residues long. The CDR3 loop is CASTKGGGDTGELFF. The CDR3 nucleotides are TGTGCCAGCACGAAGGGGGGTGGGGACACCGGGGAGCTGTTTTTT.

This clonotype rates as hyperexpanded (1% or more). This chain joins TRBV10-3 and TRBJ1-2, with 7 nucleotides matching TRBD1. Germline trimming cut 7 bases from V and 4 bases from J; bases unmatched to any gene: 3. Germline V lookup: CDR1 ENHRY, CDR2 SYGVKD. The CDR3 contains 12 residues. The DNA for the CDR3 is TGTGCCATCATGGGACAGACCTATGGCTACACCTTC. Translation: CAIMGQTYGYTF.

With regard to this clonotype: Likely a read error: the CDR3 ends without its conserved phenylalanine or tryptophan. The chain carries TRBV4-3 and TRBJ2-7, with D possibly TRBD1 on 6 matching bases. Germline V gene lookup returns CDR1 LGHNA and CDR2 YSLEER. The CDR3 is 14 residues long. As DNA, the CDR3 is TGCGCCGGCAGCCAAGAACAAGCCAGGGGCGAGCAGTACCTC. Translation gives CAGSQEQARGEQYL.

The gene calls are TRBV2 and TRBJ2-7; D call uncertain. Trimming took 6 bases from V and 5 from J, leaving 5 bases between them. In germline, CDR1 is SNHLY, CDR2 FYNNEI. The CDR3 covers 10 residues. The CDR3 DNA is TGTGCCAGCAGGGTCAACGAGCAGTACTTC. This sequence encodes CASRVNEQYF.

The rearrangement joins TRBV6-5 to TRBJ2-7; perhaps TRBD1 as D (6 bases). The CDR3 is made up of 15 amino acids. Looked up from germline, CDR1 is MNHEY and CDR2 is SVGAGI. V was clipped by 4 bases and J by 1 base, with 14 bases between them. DNA for the CDR3: TGTGCCAGCAGTTTCCGGGACACCGGTTCCTACGAGCAGTACTTC. Encoded protein: CASSFRDTGSYEQYF.

V and J are TRBV29-1 and TRBJ1-2, with TRBD1 identical over 8 bases. The CDR3 loop spans 12 amino acids. CDR1 is SQVTM, CDR2 ANQGSEA, per germline. V shed 3 bases and J 6 bases; nucleotides not matched to a gene: 3. CDR3 DNA: TGCAGCGTTGATCCAGGGGGCAATGGCTACACCTTC. It is translated as CSVDPGGNGYTF.

The CDR3 sequence is CASSPGDLTDTQYF. CDR3 coding DNA: TGTGCCAGCAGCCCAGGGGATCTCACAGATACGCAGTATTTT. The J gene is TRBJ2-3, the V gene TRBV7-9; a weak D match, TRBD1 (6 bases). V was cut by 5 bases and J by 2 bases, with 11 bases left in between. From germline, CDR1 is SEHNR and CDR2 FQNEAQ (reference sequence). CDR3 length: 14 residues.

This clonotype occurred many times. The gene calls are TRBV6-5 and TRBJ2-7, with D possibly called TRBD1 or TRBD2 (5 bases each). V was shortened by 0 bases and J by 2 bases, with 8 bases between the two germline ends. CDR3 length: 14 residues. Looked up from germline, CDR1 is MNHEY and CDR2 is SVGAGI. The CDR3 nucleotides read TGTGCCAGCAGTTACTCAGAGGGGACCTACGAGCAGTACTTC. This sequence encodes CASSYSEGTYEQYF.

This clonotype was counted a few times. J is TRBJ2-2 and V is TRBV2; TRBD2 is a possible D gene (5 bases). Germline lookup yields CDR1 SNHLY and CDR2 FYNNEI. This CDR3 is built from 14 residues. V was shortened by 4 bases and J by 5 bases, with 11 bases between the two germline ends. The chain's CDR3 is CASSGFRGTGELFF. CDR3 bases: TGTGCCAGCAGTGGTTTTCGGGGAACCGGGGAGCTGTTTTTT.

The chain links TRBV10-3 to TRBJ1-6; D gene uncertain. This CDR3 region has 11 residues. Germline CDR1 and CDR2: ENHRY and SYGVKD. Between the trimmed V and J ends, which lost 11 bases and 9 bases, there was a span of 11 bases. CDR3 region: CAGGVGSPLHF. In DNA form, the CDR3 reads TGTGCCGGTGGGGTGGGTTCACCCCTCCACTTT.

The gene calls are TRBV6-1 and TRBJ2-7; 9 bases match TRBD1. This CDR3 has 13 residues. The trim removed 6 bases at V and 4 bases at J, leaving 4 bases unmatched. Germline loops: CDR1 MNHNS, CDR2 SASEGT. The CDR3 is CASSGTGIYEQYF. The CDR3 DNA reads as TGTGCCAGCAGCGGGACAGGGATATACGAGCAGTACTTC.

This clonotype was seen a few times. This chain joins TRBV15 and TRBJ1-2; maybe TRBD1 (5 bases). The CDR3 is made up of 14 amino acids. CDR1 is LNHNV, CDR2 YYDKDF, per germline (reference sequence). V gave up 0 bases and J gave up 7 bases, with 12 bases separating them. The CDR3 here is CATSRDREQSGYTF. The CDR3 bases are TGTGCCACCAGCAGAGACAGGGAACAGTCTGGCTACACCTTC.

The rearrangement links TRBV11-2 to TRBJ2-1; 7 bases align to TRBD2. Germline-derived CDR1 and CDR2 are SGHAT and FQNNGV. V lost 5 bases to trimming and J lost 6 bases; unmatched junction nucleotides: 10. The CDR3 has 15 residues. The CDR3 nucleotides are TGTGCCAGCAGCCCACGCGGGACTACCGCCAATGAGCAGTTCTTC. Its protein is CASSPRGTTANEQFF.

The chain has TRBV6-5 and TRBJ1-2; 7 positions agree with TRBD1. The germline V gene encodes CDR1 MNHEY and CDR2 SVGAGI. CDR3 length: 16 residues. V shed 3 bases, J shed 5 bases, and the junction held 12 bases outside the gene matches. The CDR3 reads CASSYILGTESYGYTF. In DNA, the CDR3 is TGTGCCAGCAGTTATATTTTAGGGACAGAATCTTATGGCTACACCTTC.

This clonotype was observed a handful of times. The rearrangement links TRBV2 to TRBJ2-4; a weak D match, TRBD1 (6 bases). This CDR3 has 13 residues. Trimming cost V 10 bases and J 6 bases, with 16 bases left between them. Germline-derived CDR1 and CDR2 are SNHLY and FYNNEI. The DNA of the CDR3 is TGTGCCACCCCCGGTACAGGGTCAAACATTCAGTACTTC. Translating gives CATPGTGSNIQYF.

V is TRBV20-1 and J is TRBJ1-1, with TRBD1 matching 8 bases. The germline gives CDR1 DFQATT, CDR2 SNEGSKA (reference sequence). With 5 bases clipped from V and 5 bases from J, the junction kept 7 bases outside the gene matches. CDR3 length: 13 amino acids. The CDR3 region is CSASRGRKTEAFF. The DNA for the CDR3 is TGCAGTGCTTCCAGGGGGCGAAAGACTGAAGCTTTCTTT.

V gene TRBV5-5 combines with J gene TRBJ2-7, with 9 bases matching TRBD1. The CDR3 runs 14 residues. V dropped 3 bases and J dropped 4; count of bases not matched to a gene: 5. Per germline, CDR1 SGHKS and CDR2 YYEKEE (reference sequence). The CDR3 loop reads CASSSDRGLYEQYF. In nucleotides, the CDR3 is TGTGCCAGCAGCTCGGACAGGGGACTTTACGAGCAGTACTTC.

V is TRBV20-1 and J is TRBJ2-7, with 11 bases identical to TRBD2. V was pared by 0 bases and J by 2 bases, with 6 bases of the junction left unmatched. This CDR3 comprises 16 residues. CDR1 DFQATT and CDR2 SNEGSKA come from the germline V gene (reference sequence). The CDR3 region is CSARDYLAGGPYEQYF. CDR3 sequence (DNA): TGCAGTGCTAGAGATTACCTAGCGGGAGGTCCCTACGAGCAGTACTTC.

This clonotype was observed at least ten times. The rearrangement joins TRBV4-1 to TRBJ1-1; TRBD1 aligns across 8 bases. Per germline, CDR1 MGHRA and CDR2 YSYEKL. V lost 0 bases to trimming and J lost 6 bases; unmatched junction nucleotides: 6. CDR3 size: 15 residues. CDR3: CASSQDGRGHAEAFF. The CDR3 bases are TGCGCCAGCAGCCAAGATGGCAGGGGGCATGCTGAAGCTTTCTTT.

This clonotype was picked up a small number of times. J is TRBJ1-1 and V is TRBV29-1; D uncertain. V was trimmed by 6 bases and J by 6 bases, leaving 11 bases between them. The CDR3 runs to 11 residues. Germline CDR1 and CDR2: SQVTM and ANQGSEA. CDR3 sequence: CSVLPGAEAFF. CDR3 bases: TGCAGCGTGCTACCGGGAGCTGAAGCTTTCTTT.